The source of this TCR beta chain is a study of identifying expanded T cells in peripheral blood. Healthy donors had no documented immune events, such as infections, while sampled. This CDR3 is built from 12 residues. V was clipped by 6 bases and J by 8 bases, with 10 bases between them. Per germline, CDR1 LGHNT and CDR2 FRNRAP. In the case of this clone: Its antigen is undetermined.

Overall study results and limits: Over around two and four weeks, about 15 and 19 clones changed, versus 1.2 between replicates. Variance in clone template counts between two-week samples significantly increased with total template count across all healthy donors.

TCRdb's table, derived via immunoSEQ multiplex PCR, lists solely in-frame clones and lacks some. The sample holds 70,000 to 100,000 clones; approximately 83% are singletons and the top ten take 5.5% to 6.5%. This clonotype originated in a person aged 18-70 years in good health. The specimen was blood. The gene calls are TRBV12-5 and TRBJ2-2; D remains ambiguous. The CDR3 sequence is CASGLLAGELFF. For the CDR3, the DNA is TGTGCTAGTGGCCTACTCGCAGGGGAGCTGTTTTTT.